This T cell receptor (beta chain) is from a study of PD-1 blockade in classical Hodgkin lymphoma. TCRdb's table, derived via immunoSEQ multiplex PCR, lists solely in-frame clones and lacks some. The sample lists about 19,000 clones, 88% seen once, with roughly 5.2% in the top ten. Specified time point: cycle 4 day 1 (C4D1), after around six weeks of nivolumab. In every patient, relapse followed autologous stem cell transplantation, while exposure to brentuximab vedotin differed. Magnetic depletion of non-target cells from thawed PBMCs yielded purified CD8+ T cells. CDR3 length: 14 residues. Germline V lookup: CDR1 SQVTM, CDR2 ANQGSEA. The V and J ends lost 3 bases and 7 bases respectively, with 16 bases between them.

This clonotype was obtained from a human donor with classical Hodgkin lymphoma. The chain joins TRBV29-1 to TRBJ1-3; no firm D call. The sample consisted of CD8+ T cells from blood, taken before the fourth cycle of nivolumab. Here the CDR3 reads CSVEIVGKSNTIYF. The CDR3 DNA follows: TGCAGCGTTGAGATCGTAGGGAAGAGTAACACCATATATTTT.